A single sample is the source of the 27 T cell receptor beta chains below, sequenced in a study of early T cells in non-severe SARS-CoV-2 infection. Each CDR3 protein gets one entry after TCRdb re-called the 5' RACE reads with MiXCR. The repertoire consists of tens of thousands of distinct CDR3 sequences, with approximately 4.5% occurring once and the leading ten covering about 8%. Sequencing used whole blood. These receptors were taken from an adult who was a healthcare worker with PCR-confirmed SARS-CoV-2 infection or an uninfected control (not recorded which).

This clonotype was detected ten times or more. The V and J genes are TRBV7-2 and TRBJ2-3, with D unresolved. Germline assignment: CDR1 SGHTA and CDR2 FQGNSA. The CDR3 totals 14 residues. Trimming removed 0 bases from V and 6 bases from J, with 10 bases in between. CDR3 nucleotides: TGTGCCAGCAGCTTAGCGATGGCTACCGATACGCAGTATTTT. This sequence encodes CASSLAMATDTQYF.

In this sample, this clonotype turned up a few times. The chain carries TRBV6-6 and TRBJ2-3, with 9 bases lining up with TRBD1. The junction had 11 bases not matched to a gene; V was cut back by 11 bases and J by 5 bases. The CDR3 spans 14 residues. In germline, CDR1 is MNHNY, CDR2 SVGAGI (reference sequence). The chain's CDR3 is CARPRDRDKDTQYF. The CDR3 DNA follows: TGTGCCCGCCCCCGGGACAGGGATAAAGATACGCAGTATTTT.

In its sample, this clonotype was seen many times. The chain has TRBV28 and TRBJ1-1; 8 nucleotides line up with TRBD1. After removal of 5 bases from V and 4 bases from J, the junction contained 9 bases not matched to a gene. This CDR3 spans 15 amino acids. The germline gives CDR1 MDHEN, CDR2 SYDVKM. The DNA of the CDR3 is TGTGCCAGCAGTACCACGACAGGGGCCGTCACTGAAGCTTTCTTT. Its translation: CASSTTTGAVTEAFF.

This clonotype was counted at least ten times. V and J are TRBV5-1 and TRBJ2-3, with 11 bases that match TRBD2. The germline CDR1 and CDR2 sequences are SGHRS and YFSETQ. V shed 0 bases, J shed 1 base, and the junction held 16 bases outside the gene matches. The CDR3 extends over 21 amino acids. The CDR3 region has the DNA TGCGCCAGCAGCTTGGCCTCTAGCGGGGGGTATTTCCAACTAGGCACAGATACGCAGTATTTT. Translation: CASSLASSGGYFQLGTDTQYF.

The table lists this clonotype with many counts. The chain uses TRBV2 and TRBJ2-7; D possibly corresponds to TRBD1 (6 bases). Trimming removed 7 bases from V and 0 bases from J, with 13 bases in between. CDR3 size: 14 residues. Germline-derived CDR1 and CDR2 are SNHLY and FYNNEI. The CDR3 DNA reads as TGTGCCAGCAAACCGGGACATAGCTCCTACGAGCAGTACTTC. Protein product: CASKPGHSSYEQYF.

In its sample, this clonotype was seen many times. The J gene is TRBJ2-7, the V gene TRBV7-9; 9 bases align to TRBD2. The germline CDR1 and CDR2 sequences are SEHNR and FQNEAQ (reference sequence). J was trimmed by 5 bases and V by 0 bases; bases with no gene match: 5. The CDR3 is 15 amino acids. The CDR3 loop reads CASSLAAGGGNEQYF. For the CDR3, the DNA is TGTGCCAGCAGCTTAGCGGCGGGAGGGGGCAACGAGCAGTACTTC.

Many counts were recorded for this clonotype. The J gene is TRBJ2-1, the V gene TRBV5-1; 9 positions agree with TRBD1. Germline V gene lookup returns CDR1 SGHRS and CDR2 YFSETQ. Trimming at V came to 2 bases and at J to 5 bases, leaving 5 bases not matched to a gene. This CDR3 region has 15 residues. Here the CDR3 DNA reads TGCGCCAGCAGCTTCTCGACAGGGGGTCACAATGAGCAGTTCTTC. Its translation is CASSFSTGGHNEQFF.

This clonotype was detected many times. The rearrangement joins TRBV12-3 or TRBV12-4 to TRBJ1-1; D is undetermined. V lost 6 bases and J 1 base, leaving 9 bases between the germline ends. The CDR3 extends over 13 amino acids. CDR3: CASSELRNTEAFF. Here the CDR3 DNA reads TGTGCCAGCAGCGAACTTAGGAACACTGAAGCTTTCTTT.

This clonotype was counted ten times or more. This chain uses TRBV10-3 with TRBJ1-5; D is undetermined. This CDR3 has 13 amino acids. CDR1 and CDR2 (germline): ENHRY, SYGVKD. Trimming stripped 8 bases from V and 0 bases from J, with 8 bases between. The CDR3 protein is CAISGYSNQPQHF. CDR3 nucleotide sequence: TGTGCCATCTCGGGATATAGCAATCAGCCCCAGCATTTT.

This clonotype was found many times. The V gene is TRBV6-6, the J gene TRBJ2-1; 11 positions match TRBD1. The CDR3 length is 16 residues. J lost 8 bases, V lost 6 bases, and 12 bases had no gene match. Per germline, CDR1 MNHNY and CDR2 SVGAGI (reference sequence). In nucleotides, the CDR3 is TGTGCCAGCAGCCCTACCCCGGGACAGGGGGTAGATGAGCAGTTCTTC. Protein: CASSPTPGQGVDEQFF.

In its sample, this clonotype was seen many times. This chain connects TRBV14 to TRBJ2-5; a possible D gene is TRBD2 (5 bases). Per the germline V gene, CDR1 is SGHDN and CDR2 is FVKESK. The V gene lost 2 bases and the J gene lost 4 bases, with 8 bases spanning the gap. The CDR3 is 13 residues long. The CDR3 here is CASSQTLGETQYF. The CDR3, as DNA: TGTGCCAGCAGCCAAACACTAGGAGAGACCCAGTACTTC.

The chain carries TRBV6-5 and TRBJ1-6; tentative D call: TRBD1 (6 bases). Looked up from germline, CDR1 is MNHEY and CDR2 is SVGAGI. Trimming removed 10 bases at V and 6 bases at J, with 16 bases between. The CDR3 extends over 14 amino acids. This CDR3 is CATRGGASNSPLHF. DNA for the CDR3: TGTGCCACGAGGGGGGGGGCGTCTAATTCACCCCTCCACTTT.

This clonotype was seen more than once but under ten times. The chain joins TRBV18 to TRBJ2-5, with D tentatively TRBD1 (6 bases). The CDR3 has 15 amino acids. V was clipped by 0 bases and J by 1 base, with 9 bases between them. Looked up from germline, CDR1 is KGHSH and CDR2 is LQKENI. The CDR3 sequence: CASSPPSGVQETQYF. CDR3 coding DNA: TGTGCCAGCTCACCACCATCAGGGGTCCAAGAGACCCAGTACTTC.

There are many counts of this clonotype. The chain is built from TRBV6-2 or TRBV6-3 and TRBJ2-7, with TRBD1 as a possible D gene (6 bases). In germline, CDR1 is MNHEY, CDR2 SVGEGT. This CDR3 comprises 12 residues. The ends were cut back, 5 bases at V and 6 bases at J, with 11 bases in the middle. The CDR3 here is CASSNDRPEQYF. The CDR3 DNA sequence: TGTGCCAGCAGTAATGACAGGCCCGAGCAGTACTTC.

This clonotype was observed many times. The chain combines TRBV7-9 with TRBJ2-7, with 8 bases identical to TRBD1. Trimming took 5 bases from V and 2 from J; bases not matched to a gene: 11. CDR3 length equals 16 residues. CDR1 and CDR2 (germline): SEHNR, FQNEAQ (reference sequence). The CDR3 nucleotides are TGTGCCAGCAGCCCGGGCCCAGGACAGGGCACCTACGAGCAGTACTTC. It yields the protein CASSPGPGQGTYEQYF.

Many counts were recorded for this clonotype. This chain uses TRBV12-3 or TRBV12-4 with TRBJ2-5, with D perhaps being TRBD1 or TRBD2 (5 bases each). V lost 3 bases, J lost 5 bases, and 19 bases lay in between. There are 16 residues in the CDR3. CDR3 DNA: TGTGCCAGCAGTTTTTTGGGTTCCACCTGGGGGGAGACCCAGTACTTC. Its protein product is CASSFLGSTWGETQYF.

Only a few counts were recorded for this clonotype. This chain links TRBV15 with TRBJ2-7; 7 bases are a match to TRBD2. V lost 8 bases and J lost 5; bases outside the gene matches: 21. Germline CDR1 LNHNV, CDR2 YYDKDF (reference sequence). This CDR3 region has 17 residues. CDR3 residues: CATVDVLAVKVPNEQYF. The CDR3 DNA reads as TGTGCCACCGTAGATGTTCTAGCGGTAAAAGTCCCCAACGAGCAGTACTTC.

This clonotype was recorded many times. This chain links TRBV24-1 with TRBJ2-1, with TRBD2 identical over 8 bases. Germline V gene data show CDR1 as KGHDR and CDR2 as SFDVKD. The CDR3 spans 14 residues. The V and J ends lost 2 bases and 8 bases, in that order; junction bases with no gene match: 4. CDR3 DNA: TGTGCCACCAGTGATTATCTGACTAGCGATGAGCAGTTCTTC. Protein sequence: CATSDYLTSDEQFF.

The sample holds a few counts of this clonotype. The rearrangement joins TRBV7-6 to TRBJ2-3; 8 bases align to TRBD2. Germline V CDR1 and CDR2: SGHVS, FNYEAQ. Trimming cost V 0 bases and J 5 bases; bases outside gene matches: 7. The CDR3 is 16 residues long. CDR3 coding DNA: TGTGCCAGCAGCTTAGCTCCCGGGGGGGCCGAAGATACGCAGTATTTT. Amino acids: CASSLAPGGAEDTQYF.

This clonotype came up many times. The chain links TRBV7-8 to TRBJ2-3; 8 bases map to TRBD2. The CDR3 has 16 residues. The trim removed 4 bases at V and 4 bases at J, leaving 10 bases unmatched. CDR1 is SGHVS, CDR2 FQNEAQ, per germline. Here the CDR3 DNA reads TGTGCCAGCAGCTCGACTAGGACTAGCACTTCAGATACGCAGTATTTT. The encoded protein is CASSSTRTSTSDTQYF.

This clonotype was counted ten times or more. The chain joins TRBV29-1 to TRBJ2-4; TRBD1 aligns across 9 bases. The CDR3 totals 14 residues. Germline values: CDR1 SQVTM, CDR2 ANQGSEA. After removal of 3 bases from V and 8 bases from J, the junction contained 8 bases not matched to a gene. The CDR3 DNA sequence: TGCAGCGTTGAGACGGACAGGGGAAGGGACATTCAGTACTTC. Its protein is CSVETDRGRDIQYF.

This clonotype rates as medium-sized. This chain uses TRBV29-1 with TRBJ2-7, with D perhaps being TRBD1 or TRBD2 (5 bases each). CDR3 size: 13 residues. Per germline, CDR1 SQVTM and CDR2 ANQGSEA. The CDR3 is CSTRKGPSYEQYF. In nucleotides, the CDR3 is TGCTCGACCCGGAAGGGACCAAGCTACGAGCAGTACTTC.

This clonotype turned up a few times. The rearrangement links TRBV24-1 to TRBJ2-3, with D perhaps matching TRBD1 (5 bases). The V end lost 7 bases, the J end lost 6 bases, and 7 bases lay between the germline ends. Germline CDR1 is KGHDR and CDR2 is SFDVKD. CDR3 size: 11 residues. CDR3 sequence: CATSGHDTQYF. CDR3 coding DNA: TGTGCCACCAGCGGACATGATACGCAGTATTTT.

This clonotype was counted at least ten times. The rearrangement uses TRBV29-1 and TRBJ2-3; no reliable D call. Per the germline V gene, CDR1 is SQVTM and CDR2 is ANQGSEA. Trimming took off 1 base at V and 1 base at J, with 9 bases between the two ends. The CDR3 sequence is 14 residues long. Here the CDR3 reads CSVEGGRGTDTQYF. DNA for the CDR3: TGCAGCGTTGAAGGGGGTAGGGGCACAGATACGCAGTATTTT.

There are many counts of this clonotype. The chain joins TRBV5-6 to TRBJ1-6; a possible D gene is TRBD1 (5 bases). Germline V gives CDR1 SGHDT, CDR2 YYEEEE. This CDR3 spans 16 amino acids. The ends were cut back, 0 bases at V and 9 bases at J, with 16 bases in the middle. CDR3 coding DNA: TGTGCCAGCAGCTTGGTATCCCGGGGACTTGTTTCACCCCTCCACTTT. Residues: CASSLVSRGLVSPLHF.

This clonotype was seen many times. This chain uses TRBV20-1 with TRBJ2-5; D is possibly TRBD2 (5 bases). This CDR3 comprises 15 residues. The germline gives CDR1 DFQATT, CDR2 SNEGSKA (reference sequence). The CDR3 reads CSSIGDAGERETQYF. The CDR3 DNA is TGCAGCTCAATCGGGGATGCGGGCGAACGAGAGACCCAGTACTTC.

This clonotype was seen repeatedly, ten times or more. J is TRBJ2-7 and V is TRBV3-1; no firm D call. The CDR3 is 11 amino acids. V lost 4 bases and J 6 bases, leaving 7 bases between the germline ends. The germline V gene has CDR1 LGHDT and CDR2 YNNKEL (reference sequence). Here the CDR3 reads CASSRGAEQYF. The CDR3 DNA is TGTGCCAGCAGCCGCGGTGCCGAGCAGTACTTC.